This T cell receptor beta chain was recovered during a study of T cell repertoires in cytomegalovirus infection. For the study at large: Recently identified HLA-C-restricted CMV epitopes were among the peptides used. Shared public TCR beta signatures pointed to both CMV infection and a matching HLA type. Whole-study results and caveats: In two of eight donors, the top clonotype was HLA-C-restricted CMV-specific.

To note about this clonotype: Its antigen is not identified.

This CDR3 is 12 amino acids long. The V segment lost 4 bases and the J segment 10 bases; nucleotides outside the gene matches: 6. TCRdb used MiXCR to reprocess the reads, holding one entry per CDR3 protein. The sample lists tens of thousands of distinct CDR3 sequences; about 24% were seen once. The input for sequencing was CD8+ T cells from cultured PBMCs, taken from culture after CMV antigen stimulation. The clonotype was recovered from a human donor in good health (CMV status not recorded). Some clones in this sample may be carry-over from other donors' samples. The chain recombines TRBV12-3 or TRBV12-4 with TRBJ1-2; 7 bases map to TRBD1. CDR3 nucleotides: TGTGCCAGCAGTTGGACAGGCGGAGCCTACACCTTC. Amino acids: CASSWTGGAYTF.